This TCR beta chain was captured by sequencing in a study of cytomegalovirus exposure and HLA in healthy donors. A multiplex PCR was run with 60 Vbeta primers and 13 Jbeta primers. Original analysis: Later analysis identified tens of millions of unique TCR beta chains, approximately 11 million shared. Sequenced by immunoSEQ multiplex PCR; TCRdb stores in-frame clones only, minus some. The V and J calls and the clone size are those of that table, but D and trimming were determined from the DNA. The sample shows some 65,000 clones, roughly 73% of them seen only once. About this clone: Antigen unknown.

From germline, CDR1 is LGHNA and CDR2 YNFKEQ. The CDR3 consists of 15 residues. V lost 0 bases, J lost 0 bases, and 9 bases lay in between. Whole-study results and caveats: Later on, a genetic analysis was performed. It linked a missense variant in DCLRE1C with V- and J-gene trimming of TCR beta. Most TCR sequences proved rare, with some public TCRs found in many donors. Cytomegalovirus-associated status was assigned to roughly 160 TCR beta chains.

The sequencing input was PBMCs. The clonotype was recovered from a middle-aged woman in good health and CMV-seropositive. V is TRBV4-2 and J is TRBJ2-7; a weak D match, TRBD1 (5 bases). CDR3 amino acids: CASSQDWGSSYEQYF. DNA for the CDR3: TGTGCCAGCAGCCAAGACTGGGGCAGCTCCTACGAGCAGTACTTC.